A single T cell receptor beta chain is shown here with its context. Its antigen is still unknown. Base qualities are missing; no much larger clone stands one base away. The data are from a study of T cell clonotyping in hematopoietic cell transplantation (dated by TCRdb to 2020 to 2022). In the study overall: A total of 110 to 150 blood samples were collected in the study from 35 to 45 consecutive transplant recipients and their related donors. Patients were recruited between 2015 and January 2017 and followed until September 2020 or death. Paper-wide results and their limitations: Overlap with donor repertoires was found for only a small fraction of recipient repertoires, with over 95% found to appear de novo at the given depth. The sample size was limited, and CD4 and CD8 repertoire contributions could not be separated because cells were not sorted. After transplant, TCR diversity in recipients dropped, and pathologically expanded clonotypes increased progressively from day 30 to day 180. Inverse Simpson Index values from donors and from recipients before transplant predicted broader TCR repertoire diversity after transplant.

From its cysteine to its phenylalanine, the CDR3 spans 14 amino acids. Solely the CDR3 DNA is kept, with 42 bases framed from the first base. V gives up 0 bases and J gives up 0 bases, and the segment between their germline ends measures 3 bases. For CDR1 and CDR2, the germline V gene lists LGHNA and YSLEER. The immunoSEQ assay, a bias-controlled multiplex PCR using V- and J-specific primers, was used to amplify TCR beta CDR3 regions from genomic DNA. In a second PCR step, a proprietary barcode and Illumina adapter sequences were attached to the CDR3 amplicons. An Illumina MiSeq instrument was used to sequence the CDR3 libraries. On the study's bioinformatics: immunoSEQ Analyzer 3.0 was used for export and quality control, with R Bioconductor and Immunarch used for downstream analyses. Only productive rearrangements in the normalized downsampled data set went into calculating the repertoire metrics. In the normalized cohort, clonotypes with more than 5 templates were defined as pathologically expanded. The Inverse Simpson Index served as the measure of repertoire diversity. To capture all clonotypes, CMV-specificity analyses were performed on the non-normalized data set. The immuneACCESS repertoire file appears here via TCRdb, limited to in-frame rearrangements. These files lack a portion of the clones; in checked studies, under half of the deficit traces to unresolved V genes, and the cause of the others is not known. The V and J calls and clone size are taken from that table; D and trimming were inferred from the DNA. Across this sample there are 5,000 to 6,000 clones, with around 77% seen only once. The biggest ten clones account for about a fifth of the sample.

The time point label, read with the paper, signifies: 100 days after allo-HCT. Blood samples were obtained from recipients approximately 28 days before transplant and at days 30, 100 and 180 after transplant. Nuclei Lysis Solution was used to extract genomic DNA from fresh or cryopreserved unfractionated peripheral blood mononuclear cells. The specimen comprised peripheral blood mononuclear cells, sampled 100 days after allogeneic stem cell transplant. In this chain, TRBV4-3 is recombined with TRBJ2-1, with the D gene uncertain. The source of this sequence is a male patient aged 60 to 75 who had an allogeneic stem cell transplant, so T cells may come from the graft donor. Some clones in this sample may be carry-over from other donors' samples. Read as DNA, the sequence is TGCGCCAGCAGCCAAGATTACTCCTACAATGAGCAGTTCTTC. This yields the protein CASSQDYSYNEQFF.